This TCR beta chain was sequenced in a study of blood T cell repertoires in COVID-19. Whole-study context: The samples span acute and convalescent COVID-19 from the United States, Italy and Spain. The analysed material was cDNA or gDNA that came from T cells, B-cell-depleted T cells, or PBMCs.

The germline V gene has CDR1 SEHNR and CDR2 FQNEAQ (reference sequence). V dropped 7 bases and J dropped 1; count of bases not matched to a gene: 10. The CDR3 runs 17 residues. Using immunoSEQ multiplex PCR, the repertoire was profiled, and TCRdb retains in-frame clones only, with some absent. The data contain fewer than 200,000 clones, roughly 87% of them seen just once; the ten biggest clones take up roughly 21%. The source material was peripheral blood. The sequence derives from a man in his 60s with active or convalescent COVID-19. V usage is TRBV7-9 and J usage is TRBJ2-1, with 10 positions matching TRBD2. DNA for the CDR3: TGTGCCAGCAAGAAACTAGCGGGGATCTCTTCCTACAATGAGCAGTTCTTC. This translates into CASKKLAGISSYNEQFF.